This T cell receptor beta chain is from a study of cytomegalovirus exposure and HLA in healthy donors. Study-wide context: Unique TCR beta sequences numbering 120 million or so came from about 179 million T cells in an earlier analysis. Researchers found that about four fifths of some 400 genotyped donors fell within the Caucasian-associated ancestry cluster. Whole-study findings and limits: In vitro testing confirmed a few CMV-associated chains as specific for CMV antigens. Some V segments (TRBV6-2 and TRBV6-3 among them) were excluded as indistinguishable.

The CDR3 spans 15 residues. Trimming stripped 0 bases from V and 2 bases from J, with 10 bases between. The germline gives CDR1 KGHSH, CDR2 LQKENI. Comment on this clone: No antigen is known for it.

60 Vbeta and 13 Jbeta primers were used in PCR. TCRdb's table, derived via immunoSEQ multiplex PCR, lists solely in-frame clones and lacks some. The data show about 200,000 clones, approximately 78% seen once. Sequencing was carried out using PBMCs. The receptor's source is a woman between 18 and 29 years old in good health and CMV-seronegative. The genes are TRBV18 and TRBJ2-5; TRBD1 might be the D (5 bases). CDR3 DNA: TGTGCCAGCTCACCACCCCCAGGGCTGCAAGAGACCCAGTACTTC. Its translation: CASSPPPGLQETQYF. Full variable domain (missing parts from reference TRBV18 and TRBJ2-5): NAGVMQNPRHLVRRRGQEARLRCSPMKGHSHVYWYRQLPEEGLKFMVYLQKENIIDESGMPKERFSAEFPKEGPSILRIQQVVRGDSAAYFCASSPPPGLQETQYFGPGTRLLVL.